Each of the 15 T cell receptor beta chains below was sequenced from the same sample in a study of T cells in Graves' hyperthyroidism and ophthalmopathy. From RNA transcripts, TCR beta CDR3 regions were amplified. When the TCR CDR3 underwent first-round RT-PCR, the HTBI primer set was used. TCRdb re-derived calls from the multiplex PCR reads in MiXCR, one entry per CDR3 protein. Of hundreds of thousands of distinct CDR3 sequences listed, 15% to 17% were seen once; the top ten hold roughly 14%. The sample taken for sequencing was blood. Receptors were obtained from a woman between 18 and 29 years old with Graves' hyperthyroidism.

This clonotype was recorded many times. This rearrangement joins TRBV7-8 to TRBJ2-1; D is perhaps TRBD2 (6 bases). V was shortened by 4 bases and J by 3 bases, with 16 bases between the two germline ends. Per the germline V gene, CDR1 is SGHVS and CDR2 is FQNEAQ. CDR3 length: 16 residues. The CDR3 DNA reads TGTGCCAGCAGCTCGACTAGGTGGGGGAACTACAATGAGCAGTTCTTC. It encodes CASSSTRWGNYNEQFF. Based on the CDR3 plus reference TRBV7-8 and TRBJ2-1, the full variable domain is GAGVSQSPRYKVAKRGQDVALRCDPISGHVSLFWYQQALGQGPEFLTYFQNEAQLDKSGLPSDRFFAERPEGSVSTLKIQRTQQEDSAVYLCASSSTRWGNYNEQFFGPGTRLTVL.

J is TRBJ2-1 and V is TRBV14; 10 nucleotides line up with TRBD2. The better agreement between TRBJ2-7 and the DNA end casts doubt on the J call. This CDR3 has 13 amino acids. Germline CDR1 and CDR2: SGHDN and FVKESK. The CDR3 DNA sequence: TGTGCCAGTAGCGGGAGGAACCGGAATGAGCAGTACTTC. The encoded protein is CASSGRNRNEQYF.

There are a few counts of this clonotype. This chain links TRBV24-1 with TRBJ2-1; 7 positions match TRBD2. CDR1 is KGHDR and CDR2 is SFDVKD in the germline V gene. Trimming removed 3 bases from V and 2 bases from J; junction bases left unmatched: 3. The CDR3 has 15 residues. The CDR3 nucleotides read TGTGCCACCAGTGATCCCGGGACTACCTACAATGAGCAGTTCTTC. Translation: CATSDPGTTYNEQFF.

This clonotype was seen ten or more times. This chain uses TRBV12-3 or TRBV12-4 with TRBJ1-1; no clear D. The CDR3 is 10 amino acids. The V end was cut by 6 bases, the J end by 7 bases, with 6 bases between. In DNA, the CDR3 is TGTGCCAGCAGCCAATATGAAGCTTTCTTT. This translates into CASSQYEAFF.

In this sample, this clonotype turned up many times. The CDR3 nucleotides are TGTGCCAGCAGCACCCTGCAGGGGACTTGGTACGAGCAGTACTTC. Translating it yields CASSTLQGTWYEQYF. V and J are TRBV28 and TRBJ2-7; D possibly uses TRBD1 or TRBD2 (6 bases each). This CDR3 comprises 15 residues. Per the germline V gene, CDR1 is MDHEN and CDR2 is SYDVKM. Between the trimmed V and J ends, which lost 6 bases and 4 bases, there was a span of 19 bases.

J is TRBJ1-1 and V is TRBV6-2 or TRBV6-3; the D gene is possibly TRBD1 (6 bases). Germline V gene data show CDR1 as MNHEY and CDR2 as SVGEGT. V lost 4 bases and J 3 bases, leaving 24 bases between the germline ends. This CDR3 has 18 residues. The CDR3 nucleotides are TGTGCCAGCAGTTTTCCCCCCACAGGGTGGGCGATGGACACTGAAGCTTTCTTT. Translation: CASSFPPTGWAMDTEAFF.

At least ten counts were recorded for this clonotype. The rearrangement joins TRBV18 to TRBJ2-5, with 11 positions matching TRBD1. J was trimmed by 4 bases and V by 3 bases; bases with no gene match: 4. Looked up from germline, CDR1 is KGHSH and CDR2 is LQKENI. CDR3 length: 15 residues. DNA of the CDR3: TGTGCCAGCTCACCTCGGGACAGGGGGACAGAGACCCAGTACTTC. Protein: CASSPRDRGTETQYF.

This chain uses TRBV27 with TRBJ1-2, with D perhaps matching TRBD1 (5 bases). CDR3 size: 14 residues. The germline V and J ends were trimmed by 8 bases and 8 bases, with 21 bases remaining between them. Germline lookup yields CDR1 MNHEY and CDR2 SMNVEV (reference sequence). CDR3 protein: CASAFTGPLSGYTF. CDR3 in DNA: TGTGCCAGCGCATTTACAGGTCCCCTCTCCGGCTACACCTTC.

The chain is built from TRBV24-1 and TRBJ1-2, with 9 nucleotides matching TRBD1. Trimming at V came to 6 bases and at J to 4 bases, leaving 5 bases not matched to a gene. In germline, CDR1 is KGHDR, CDR2 SFDVKD. CDR3 length equals 14 residues. CDR3 sequence: CATSTGGAGYGYTF. CDR3 bases: TGTGCCACCAGTACAGGGGGCGCTGGCTATGGCTACACCTTC.

The V and J genes are TRBV18 and TRBJ2-7; either TRBD1 or TRBD2 may supply D (5 bases each). Germline lookup yields CDR1 KGHSH and CDR2 LQKENI. The CDR3 runs 16 residues. Deletions cut 6 bases from V and 3 bases from J, with 21 bases between. CDR3 amino acids: CASSPLEGPIYYEQYF. In DNA, the CDR3 is TGTGCCAGCTCCCCCCTCGAGGGGCCCATATACTACGAGCAGTACTTC.

This clonotype showed up just once. The gene calls are TRBV28 and TRBJ2-7, with 12 bases matching TRBD1. Germline V gives CDR1 MDHEN, CDR2 SYDVKM. Germline trimming cut 5 bases from V and 5 bases from J; bases unmatched to any gene: 7. The CDR3 consists of 15 residues. The CDR3 is CASSDSGTGGNEQYF. The CDR3, as DNA: TGTGCCAGCAGTGACTCCGGGACAGGGGGCAACGAGCAGTACTTC.

This clonotype was recorded many times. The V gene is TRBV27, the J gene TRBJ2-3; 14 bases line up with TRBD2. Germline loops: CDR1 MNHEY, CDR2 SMNVEV (reference sequence). V dropped 5 bases and J dropped 4; count of bases not matched to a gene: 5. The CDR3 extends over 16 amino acids. CDR3 loop: CASSPRTSGGPDTQYF. CDR3 nucleotide sequence: TGTGCCAGCAGTCCGAGGACTAGCGGGGGGCCAGATACGCAGTATTTT.

This clonotype was seen repeatedly, ten times or more. The chain has TRBV4-1 and TRBJ2-7; 7 nucleotides line up with TRBD2. Germline CDR1 and CDR2: MGHRA and YSYEKL. The junction had 8 bases not matched to a gene; V was cut back by 4 bases and J by 2 bases. The CDR3 has 15 residues. The CDR3 loop is CASSRLAGATYEQYF. The DNA of the CDR3 is TGCGCCAGCAGCCGCTTAGCGGGTGCGACCTACGAGCAGTACTTC.

This clonotype was observed many times. J is TRBJ2-3 and V is TRBV11-2; 12 nucleotides match TRBD2. The germline V gene encodes CDR1 SGHAT and CDR2 FQNNGV. Germline trimming cut 3 bases from V and 5 bases from J; bases unmatched to any gene: 6. The CDR3 totals 16 residues. The CDR3 loop reads CASSFRLAGEVDTQYF. CDR3 DNA sequence: TGTGCCAGCAGCTTTCGACTAGCGGGAGAAGTAGATACGCAGTATTTT.

This chain connects TRBV7-2 to TRBJ2-2; no clear D gene. The germline V and J ends were trimmed by 2 bases and 1 base, with 5 bases remaining between them. The CDR3 consists of 14 residues. Germline V CDR1 and CDR2: SGHTA, FQGNSA. CDR3 protein: CASSLMGNTGELFF. DNA for the CDR3: TGTGCCAGCAGCTTAATGGGGAACACCGGGGAGCTGTTTTTT.